This T cell receptor beta chain was sequenced for a study of T cell repertoires in cytomegalovirus infection. About the study: Indicated by public TCR beta signatures were CMV infection and matching HLA type. Whole-study findings and limits: Adding up the frequency of public TCR beta families identified people who carried CMV plus the relevant HLA. CMV-specific TCR beta clonotypes restricted by HLA-C were the ones dominating the ex vivo response.

The sample holds many counts of this clonotype. Its antigen is as yet unknown. Trimming pared 4 bases from V and 5 bases from J, leaving 20 bases between. From germline, CDR1 is SEHNR and CDR2 FQNEAQ (reference sequence). The CDR3 runs 16 residues. From the reads, TCRdb called clonotypes with MiXCR, one entry per CDR3 protein. The sample lists around 130,000 distinct CDR3 sequences, approximately 9.2% occurring once. The sequencing sample was made of PBMCs. The clonotype was recovered from a human donor in good health (CMV status not recorded). Some clones in this sample may be carry-over from other donors' samples. J is TRBJ2-5 and V is TRBV7-9; a weak D match, TRBD2 (6 bases). This CDR3 reads CASSSTGRGVGETQYF. The CDR3 DNA is TGTGCCAGCAGCTCCACCGGGCGGGGCGTTGGGGAGACCCAGTACTTC.